Listed here are 14 T cell receptor beta chains from one sample, sequenced in a study of blood T cell repertoires in COVID-19. Sequenced by immunoSEQ multiplex PCR; TCRdb stores in-frame clones only, minus some. The sample includes about 150,000 clones, approximately 89% of them seen just once. Sequencing was done on a sample of peripheral blood. Receptors originate from a man between 60 and 75 years old with active or convalescent COVID-19.

CDR3 nucleotide sequence: TGTGCCACCAGTGATCCTGGGACTTCGGTTCGTGGGAATGAGCAGTTCTTC. The encoded protein is CATSDPGTSVRGNEQFF. The chain has TRBV24-1 and TRBJ2-1; tentative D call: TRBD2 (6 bases). This CDR3 contains 17 residues. Germline V gene sequence: CDR1 KGHDR, CDR2 SFDVKD. Trimming pared 3 bases from V and 7 bases from J, leaving 21 bases between.

The chain uses TRBV28 and TRBJ2-3, with 9 bases matching TRBD1. The CDR3 spans 16 residues. The ends lost 6 bases at V and 4 bases at J; junction bases unmatched: 11. Looked up from germline, CDR1 is MDHEN and CDR2 is SYDVKM. The DNA for the CDR3 is TGTGCCAGCAGCATAGCCGGACAGGGGTGGGCAGATACGCAGTATTTT. This codes for CASSIAGQGWADTQYF.

The CDR3 DNA sequence: TGTGCCACGATAGGAGGCCAAGAGACCCAGTACTTC. This sequence encodes CATIGGQETQYF. This chain uses TRBV2 with TRBJ2-5; D may be TRBD2 (5 bases). Germline loops: CDR1 SNHLY, CDR2 FYNNEI. Trimming took 10 bases from V and 1 from J, leaving 10 bases between them. The CDR3 length is 12 residues.

The chain carries TRBV18 and TRBJ2-5; weak D call: TRBD1 (6 bases). The CDR3 has 14 amino acids. Between the trimmed V and J ends, which lost 2 bases and 5 bases, there was a span of 12 bases. Germline V gene data show CDR1 as KGHSH and CDR2 as LQKENI. The CDR3 nucleotides read TGTGCCAGCTCACCAATTCAGGGGCGGGAGACCCAGTACTTC. It is translated as CASSPIQGRETQYF. The full variable domain, its missing parts supplied by reference TRBV18 and TRBJ2-5, is NAGVMQNPRHLVRRRGQEARLRCSPMKGHSHVYWYRQLPEEGLKFMVYLQKENIIDESGMPKERFSAEFPKEGPSILRIQQVVRGDSAAYFCASSPIQGRETQYFGPGTRLLVL.

The genes are TRBV4-1 and TRBJ1-6; TRBD1 is a possible D gene (6 bases). CDR1 and CDR2 (germline): MGHRA, YSYEKL. The CDR3 sequence is 17 residues long. V was pared by 5 bases and J by 0 bases, with 14 bases between. CDR3 nucleotide sequence: TGCGCCAGCAGCACCCAGGGGTTCGGCTCCTATAATTCACCCCTCCACTTT. It specifies CASSTQGFGSYNSPLHF.

The rearrangement uses TRBV5-6 and TRBJ1-2; D might be TRBD1 (5 bases). V dropped 6 bases and J dropped 4 bases, with 16 bases sitting between them. The CDR3 length is 14 residues. CDR1 is SGHDT, CDR2 YYEEEE, per germline. CDR3 in DNA: TGTGCCAGCAACTGGTGGGGGGTTGGCTATGGCTACACCTTC. Amino acids: CASNWWGVGYGYTF.

CDR3 DNA: TGTGCCAGCAGTGAGCTTCCTAGCGGGAGTAAGGAGCAGTTCTTC. Translation: CASSELPSGSKEQFF. The chain links TRBV2 to TRBJ2-1, with 10 bases lining up with TRBD2. The CDR3 totals 15 residues. V dropped 3 bases and J dropped 10; count of bases not matched to a gene: 9. CDR1 SNHLY and CDR2 FYNNEI come from the germline V gene.

The chain carries TRBV28 and TRBJ1-1, with D perhaps TRBD1 (6 bases). The germline V gene has CDR1 MDHEN and CDR2 SYDVKM. V lost 6 bases to trimming and J lost 0 bases, with 14 bases between them. The CDR3 loop spans 15 amino acids. CDR3 sequence (DNA): TGTGCCAGCAGCCCGAGGACAGACATGAACACTGAAGCTTTCTTT. This gives the protein CASSPRTDMNTEAFF.

The rearrangement links TRBV4-2 to TRBJ2-1; D ambiguous. Germline CDR1 and CDR2: LGHNA and YNFKEQ. V dropped 3 bases and J dropped 8 bases, with 11 bases sitting between them. The CDR3 has 13 residues. The CDR3, as DNA: TGTGCCAGCAGCCAGAGCGATTTTGATGAGCAGTTCTTC. The encoded protein is CASSQSDFDEQFF.

This chain connects TRBV10-2 to TRBJ2-7; 10 bases are shared with TRBD1. The CDR3 length is 13 residues. V trimming: 5 bases; J trimming: 9 bases; junction bases outside the gene matches: 7. The germline gives CDR1 WSHSY, CDR2 SAAADI. Written as DNA, the CDR3 is TGCGCCAGCAGTACGGGACAGGGGTTGGCGCAGTACTTC. Translated: CASSTGQGLAQYF.

The CDR3 is CASSSGLAKQYF. In nucleotides, the CDR3 is TGTGCCAGCAGTTCGGGACTAGCGAAACAGTACTTC. The V and J genes are TRBV12-3 or TRBV12-4 and TRBJ2-7; 10 bases align to TRBD2. The CDR3 contains 12 residues. The J segment lost 10 bases and the V segment lost 4 bases, leaving 4 bases of the junction unmatched.

V gene TRBV24-1 combines with J gene TRBJ2-5; the D gene is possibly TRBD2 (5 bases). CDR1 KGHDR and CDR2 SFDVKD come from the germline V gene. The CDR3 runs to 16 residues. The V gene lost 3 bases and the J gene lost 5 bases, with 18 bases spanning the gap. CDR3 sequence reads: CATSDPLAAGGETQYF. The CDR3 DNA follows: TGTGCCACCAGTGATCCCCTGGCGGCGGGCGGCGAGACCCAGTACTTC.

The V and J genes are TRBV11-2 and TRBJ1-4, with D hard to call. Between the trimmed V and J ends, which lost 0 bases and 4 bases, there was a span of 15 bases. Germline V gives CDR1 SGHAT, CDR2 FQNNGV. This CDR3 contains 17 residues. CDR3 bases: TGTGCCAGCAGCTTAGATCGGTCTGGACTACTTAATGAAAAACTGTTTTTT. It translates to CASSLDRSGLLNEKLFF.

The chain joins TRBV12-3 or TRBV12-4 to TRBJ1-2; D is possibly TRBD1 (5 bases). The CDR3 consists of 12 residues. Trimming shortened V by 6 bases and J by 10 bases, and 15 bases separated the two germline ends. The CDR3 here is CASSRGGGVYTF. The CDR3 DNA follows: TGTGCCAGCAGCCGAGGCGGGGGTGTCTACACCTTC.